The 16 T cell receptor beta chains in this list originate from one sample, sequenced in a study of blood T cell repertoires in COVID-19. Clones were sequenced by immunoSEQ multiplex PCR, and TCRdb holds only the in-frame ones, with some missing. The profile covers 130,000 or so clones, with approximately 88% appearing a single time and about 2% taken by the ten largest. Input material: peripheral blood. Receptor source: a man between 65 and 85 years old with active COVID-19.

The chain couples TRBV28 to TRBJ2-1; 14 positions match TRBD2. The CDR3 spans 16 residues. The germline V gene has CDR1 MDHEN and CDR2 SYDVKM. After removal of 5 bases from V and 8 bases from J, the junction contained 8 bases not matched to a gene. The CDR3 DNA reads TGTGCCAGCAGTCTCGGACTAGCGGGAGGAGGGGATGAGCAGTTCTTC. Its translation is CASSLGLAGGGDEQFF.

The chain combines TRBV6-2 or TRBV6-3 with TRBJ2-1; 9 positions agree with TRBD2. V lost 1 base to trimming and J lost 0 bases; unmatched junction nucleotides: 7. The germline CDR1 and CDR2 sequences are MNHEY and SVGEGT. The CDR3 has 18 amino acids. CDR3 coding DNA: TGTGCCAGCAGTTACTGGCGGGAGGGACTGAGCTCCTACAATGAGCAGTTCTTC. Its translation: CASSYWREGLSSYNEQFF.

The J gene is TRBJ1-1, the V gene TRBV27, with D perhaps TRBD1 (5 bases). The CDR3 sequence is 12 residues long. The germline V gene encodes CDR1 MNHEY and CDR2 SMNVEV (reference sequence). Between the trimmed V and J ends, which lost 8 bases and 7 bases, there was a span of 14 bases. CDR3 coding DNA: TGTGCCAGCTGCCGCCCGGGGGGTGAAGCTTTCTTT. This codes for CASCRPGGEAFF.

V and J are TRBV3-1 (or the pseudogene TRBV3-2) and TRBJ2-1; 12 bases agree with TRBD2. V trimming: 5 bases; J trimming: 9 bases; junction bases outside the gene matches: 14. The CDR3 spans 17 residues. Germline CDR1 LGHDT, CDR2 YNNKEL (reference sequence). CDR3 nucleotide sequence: TGTGCCAGCAGCTCCATTGGACTAGCGGGATCTCAGGGTGAGCAGTTCTTC. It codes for CASSSIGLAGSQGEQFF.

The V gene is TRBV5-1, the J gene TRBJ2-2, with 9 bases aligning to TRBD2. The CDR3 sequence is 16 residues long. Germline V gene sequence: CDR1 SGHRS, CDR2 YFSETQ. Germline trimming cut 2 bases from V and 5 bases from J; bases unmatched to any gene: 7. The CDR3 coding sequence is TGCGCCAGCAGCTTCGGGAGTAGCGGGAGAACCGGGGAGCTGTTTTTT. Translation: CASSFGSSGRTGELFF.

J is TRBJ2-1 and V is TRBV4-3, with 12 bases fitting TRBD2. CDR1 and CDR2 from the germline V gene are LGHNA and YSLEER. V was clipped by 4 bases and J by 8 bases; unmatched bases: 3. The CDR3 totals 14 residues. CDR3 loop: CASSPTSGRDEQFF. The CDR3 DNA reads TGCGCCAGCAGCCCGACTAGCGGGAGAGATGAGCAGTTCTTC.

The CDR3 DNA sequence: TGTGCCAGCAGTGGGACAGAAACCTATGGCTACACCTTC. Translating gives CASSGTETYGYTF. The rearrangement uses TRBV25-1 and TRBJ1-2; D possibly corresponds to TRBD1 (6 bases). There are 13 residues in the CDR3. V lost 4 bases and J lost 4, with 10 bases in between. Germline lookup yields CDR1 MGHDK and CDR2 SYGVNS.

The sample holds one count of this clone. CDR3 nucleotides: TGTGCCAGCACTGGCTCCGACTATAATTCACCCCTCCACTTT. Residues: CASTGSDYNSPLHF. The J gene is TRBJ1-6, the V gene TRBV28, with D uncertain. The V gene's germline CDR1 is MDHEN and CDR2 SYDVKM. CDR3 length equals 14 residues. Deletions cut 7 bases from V and 3 bases from J, with 10 bases between.

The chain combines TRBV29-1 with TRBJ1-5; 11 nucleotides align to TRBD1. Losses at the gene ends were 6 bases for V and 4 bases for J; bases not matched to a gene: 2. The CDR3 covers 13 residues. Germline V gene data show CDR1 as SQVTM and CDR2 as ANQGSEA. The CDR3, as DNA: TGCAGCGTCGGACAGGGGGCGAATCAGCCCCAGCATTTT. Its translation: CSVGQGANQPQHF.

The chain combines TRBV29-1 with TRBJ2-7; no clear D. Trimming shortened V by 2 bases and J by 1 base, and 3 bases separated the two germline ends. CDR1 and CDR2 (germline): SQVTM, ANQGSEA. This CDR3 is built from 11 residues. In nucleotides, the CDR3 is TGCAGCGTTGAATATTCCTACGAGCAGTACTTC. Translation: CSVEYSYEQYF.

CDR3 nucleotides: TGTGCCAGCGGTCTCCGGGACAGGGTTAACACCGGGGAGCTGTTTTTT. Encoded protein: CASGLRDRVNTGELFF. This chain uses TRBV7-9 with TRBJ2-2, with 9 nucleotides matching TRBD1. Losses at the gene ends were 8 bases for V and 2 bases for J; bases not matched to a gene: 9. CDR3 length equals 16 residues. Per germline, CDR1 SEHNR and CDR2 FQNEAQ (reference sequence). The whole variable domain, remainder taken from reference TRBV7-9 and TRBJ2-2, is DTGVSQNPRHKITKRGQNVTFRCDPISEHNRLYWYRQTLGQGPEFLTYFQNEAQLEKSRLLSDRFSAERPKGSFSTLEIQRTEQGDSAMYLCASGLRDRVNTGELFFGEGSRLTVL.

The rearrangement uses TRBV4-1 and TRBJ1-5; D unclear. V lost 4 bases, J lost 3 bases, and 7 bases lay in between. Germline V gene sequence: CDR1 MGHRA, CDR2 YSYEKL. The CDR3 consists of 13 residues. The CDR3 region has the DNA TGCGCCAGCAGCCCTATAGCCAATCAGCCCCAGCATTTT. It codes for CASSPIANQPQHF.

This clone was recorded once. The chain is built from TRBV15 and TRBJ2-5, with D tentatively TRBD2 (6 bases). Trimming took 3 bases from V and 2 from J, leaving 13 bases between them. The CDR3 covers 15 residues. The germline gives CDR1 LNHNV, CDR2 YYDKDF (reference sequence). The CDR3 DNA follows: TGTGCCACCAGCAGTCGATACCGGGGGCAAGAGACCCAGTACTTC. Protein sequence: CATSSRYRGQETQYF.

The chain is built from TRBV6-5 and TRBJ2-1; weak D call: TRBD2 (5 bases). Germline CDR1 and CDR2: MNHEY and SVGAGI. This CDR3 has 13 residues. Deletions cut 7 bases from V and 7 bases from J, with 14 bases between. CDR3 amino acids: CASTPRVWNEQFF. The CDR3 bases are TGTGCCAGCACCCCGAGGGTATGGAATGAGCAGTTCTTC.

The CDR3 DNA is TGTGCCAGCAGTTTGCCGGGACTAGCGTCTTCCTACGAGCAGTACTTC. Protein: CASSLPGLASSYEQYF. The J gene is TRBJ2-7, the V gene TRBV28, with TRBD2 matching 10 bases. With 3 bases clipped from V and 1 base from J, the junction kept 6 bases outside the gene matches. The germline CDR1 and CDR2 sequences are MDHEN and SYDVKM. The CDR3 spans 16 residues.

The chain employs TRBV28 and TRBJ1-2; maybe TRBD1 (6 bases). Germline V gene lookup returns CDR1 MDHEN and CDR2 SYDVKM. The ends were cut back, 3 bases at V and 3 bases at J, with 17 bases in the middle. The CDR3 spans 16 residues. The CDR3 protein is CASSFGTGKFDYGYTF. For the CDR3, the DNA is TGTGCCAGCAGTTTTGGCACAGGGAAGTTCGACTATGGCTACACCTTC.